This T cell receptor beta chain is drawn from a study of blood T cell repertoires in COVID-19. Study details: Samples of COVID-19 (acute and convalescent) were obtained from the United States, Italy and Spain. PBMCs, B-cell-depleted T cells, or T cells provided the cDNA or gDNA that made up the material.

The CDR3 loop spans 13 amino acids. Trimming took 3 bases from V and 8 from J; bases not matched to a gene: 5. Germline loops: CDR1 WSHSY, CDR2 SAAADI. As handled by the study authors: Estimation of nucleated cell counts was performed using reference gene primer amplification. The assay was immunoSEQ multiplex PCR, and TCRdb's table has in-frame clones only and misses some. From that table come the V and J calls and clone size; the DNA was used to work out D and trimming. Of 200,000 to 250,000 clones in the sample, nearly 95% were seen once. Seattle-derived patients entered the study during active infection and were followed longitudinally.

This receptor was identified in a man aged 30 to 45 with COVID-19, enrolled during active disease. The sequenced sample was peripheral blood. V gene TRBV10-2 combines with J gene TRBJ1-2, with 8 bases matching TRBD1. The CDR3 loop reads CASSEGRGLGYTF. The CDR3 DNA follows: TGCGCCAGCAGTGAAGGCAGGGGGCTCGGCTACACCTTC.